The present TCR beta chain was sequenced within a study of CD8 T cells in Susac syndrome. Study summary: Among the Susac syndrome patients sequenced, 5 or 6 had active disease and 8 or 9 were in remission. Overall study findings and caveats: The peak of CD8+ clonal expansion in Susac was seen in TEMRA cells and active patients.

About this clonotype itself: Its target is not known.

The CDR3 contains 18 residues. Germline CDR1 is SGHRS and CDR2 is YFSETQ. V shed 4 bases and J shed 3 bases, with 26 bases lying between them. The RNA input was roughly 0.45 to 1 ug, and it was reverse transcribed with random hexamers. One entry per CDR3 protein results from TCRdb running MiXCR on the immunoSEQ multiplex PCR reads. This sample has 100,000 to 150,000 distinct CDR3 sequences, with over 85% found just once. V and J are TRBV5-1 and TRBJ2-7; the D is unclear. This TCR came from a human donor with Susac syndrome. Sequencing was performed on CD8+ T cells from PBMCs. The DNA of the CDR3 is TGCGCCAGCAGCCACACGCCGGGTTGGGAAGGCTTCTTCTACGAGCAGTACTTC. It translates to CASSHTPGWEGFFYEQYF.